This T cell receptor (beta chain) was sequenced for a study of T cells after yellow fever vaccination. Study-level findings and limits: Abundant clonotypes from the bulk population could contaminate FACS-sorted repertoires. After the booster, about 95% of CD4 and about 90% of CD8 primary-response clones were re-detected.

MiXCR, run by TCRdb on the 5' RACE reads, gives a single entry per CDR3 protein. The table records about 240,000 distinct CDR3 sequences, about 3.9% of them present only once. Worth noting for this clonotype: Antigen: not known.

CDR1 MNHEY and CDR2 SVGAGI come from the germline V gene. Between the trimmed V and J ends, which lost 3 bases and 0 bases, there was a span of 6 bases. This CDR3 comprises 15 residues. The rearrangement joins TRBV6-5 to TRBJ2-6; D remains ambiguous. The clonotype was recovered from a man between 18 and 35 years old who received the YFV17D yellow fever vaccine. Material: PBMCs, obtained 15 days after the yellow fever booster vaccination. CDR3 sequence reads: CASSYQLSGANVLTF. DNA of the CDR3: TGTGCCAGCAGTTATCAGCTCTCTGGGGCCAACGTCCTGACTTTC.